This note documents a single TCR beta chain sequence. RNA transcripts were the template for amplifying TCR beta CDR3 regions. TCR CDR3 regions were first amplified by RT-PCR with HTBI primers. TCRdb used MiXCR to reprocess the multiplex PCR reads, holding one entry per CDR3 protein. The repertoire holds over 500,000 distinct CDR3 sequences, with 46% as singletons. This sample is drawn from a study of T cells in Graves' hyperthyroidism and ophthalmopathy. Germline loops: CDR1 DFQATT, CDR2 SNEGSKA (reference sequence). There are 14 residues in the CDR3. The V and J ends lost 2 bases and 4 bases respectively, with 14 bases between them.

The chain carries TRBV20-1 and TRBJ2-5; D possibly corresponds to TRBD1 (6 bases). The sequence was collected from an adult woman with Graves' disease, either hyperthyroidism or ophthalmopathy (not recorded which). Sequenced sample: peripheral blood or thyroid tissue (not recorded which). CDR3 residues: CSARKQGGGETQYF. CDR3 bases: TGCAGTGCTAGAAAACAGGGTGGTGGAGAGACCCAGTACTTC.